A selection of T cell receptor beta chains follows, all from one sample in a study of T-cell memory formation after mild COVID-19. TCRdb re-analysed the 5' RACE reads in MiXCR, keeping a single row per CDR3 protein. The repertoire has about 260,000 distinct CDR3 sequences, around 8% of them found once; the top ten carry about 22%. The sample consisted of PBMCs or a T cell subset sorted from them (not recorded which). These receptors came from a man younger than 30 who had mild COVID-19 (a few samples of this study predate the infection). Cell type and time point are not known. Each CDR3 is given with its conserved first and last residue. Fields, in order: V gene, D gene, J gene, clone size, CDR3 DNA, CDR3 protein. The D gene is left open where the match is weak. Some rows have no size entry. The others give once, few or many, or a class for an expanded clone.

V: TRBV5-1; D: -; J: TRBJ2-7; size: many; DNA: TGCGCCAGCAGCTTGGGACCGCCCGCCGCGGGACAGTACTACGAGCAGTACTTC; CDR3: CASSLGPPAAGQYYEQYF
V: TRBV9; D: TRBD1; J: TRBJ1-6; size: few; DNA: TGTGCCAGCAGCGAGGACAGGGACCTTAGCTCCTATAATTCACCCCTCCACTTT; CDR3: CASSEDRDLSSYNSPLHF
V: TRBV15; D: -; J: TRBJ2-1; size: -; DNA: TGTGCCACCAGCCTCGAGGGGGGGCTGAAAGCGGATGAGCAGTTCTTC; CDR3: CATSLEGGLKADEQFF
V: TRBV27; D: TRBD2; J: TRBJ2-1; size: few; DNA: TGTGCCAGCAGTTTAGTGAGCGGGGGGGCCTATGAGCAGTTCTTC; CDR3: CASSLVSGGAYEQFF
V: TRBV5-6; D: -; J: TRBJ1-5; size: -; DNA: TGTGCCAGCAGCGGGGGGTTCAATCAGCCCCAGCATTTT; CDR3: CASSGGFNQPQHF
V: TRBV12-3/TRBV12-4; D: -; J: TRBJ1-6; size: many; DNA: TGTGCCAGCAGTCAGGACACCTATAATTCACCCCTCCACTTT; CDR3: CASSQDTYNSPLHF
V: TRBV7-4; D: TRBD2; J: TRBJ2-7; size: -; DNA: TGTGCCAGCAGCTTATGGCGGGAGGGCTACGAGCAGTACTTC; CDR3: CASSLWREGYEQYF
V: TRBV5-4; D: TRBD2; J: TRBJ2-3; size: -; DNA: TGTGCCAGCAGCTTGGTTGCGGGAGAAAGAACAGATACGCAGTATTTT; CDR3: CASSLVAGERTDTQYF
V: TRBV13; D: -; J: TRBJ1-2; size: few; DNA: TGTGCCAGCAGCTTAGACCCCATGGGGTATGGCTACACCTTC; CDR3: CASSLDPMGYGYTF
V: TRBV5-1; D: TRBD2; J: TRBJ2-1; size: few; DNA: TGCGCCAGCAGCTTGGCCCCGACTAGCAGGAATGAGCAGTTCTTC; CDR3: CASSLAPTSRNEQFF
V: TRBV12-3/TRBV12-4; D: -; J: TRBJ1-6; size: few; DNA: TGTGCCAGCAGCCCAGGGTATAGGGATTCACCCCTCCACTTT; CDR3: CASSPGYRDSPLHF
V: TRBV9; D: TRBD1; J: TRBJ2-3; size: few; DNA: TGTGCCAGCAGCGAAACCAGGACAGGCTATGATACGCAGTATTTT; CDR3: CASSETRTGYDTQYF
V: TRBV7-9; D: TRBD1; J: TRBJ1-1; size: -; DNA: TGTGCCAGCAGCGGACGACTGGGACAGGGTATCACTGAAGCTTTCTTT; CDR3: CASSGRLGQGITEAFF
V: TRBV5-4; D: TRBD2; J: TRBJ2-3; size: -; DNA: TGTGCCAGCACCAAGCGGGGGGGTGCAGATACGCAGTATTTT; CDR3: CASTKRGGADTQYF
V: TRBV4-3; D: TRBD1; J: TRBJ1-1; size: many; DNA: TGCGCCAGCAGCCAAGACTTGACAGGGGCCGAAGCTTTCTTT; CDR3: CASSQDLTGAEAFF
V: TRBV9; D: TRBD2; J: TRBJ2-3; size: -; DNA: TGTGCCAGCAGCGAAATTGGATGGACTCGCGGGAGAGGCACAGATACGCAGTATTTT; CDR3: CASSEIGWTRGRGTDTQYF
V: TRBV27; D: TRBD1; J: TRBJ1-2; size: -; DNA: TGTGCCAGCAGTTTATCGGGACAGGTTCGTGGCTACACCTTC; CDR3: CASSLSGQVRGYTF
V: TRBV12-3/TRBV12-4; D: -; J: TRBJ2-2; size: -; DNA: TGTGCCAGCAGTTTGACCCTTATCGCCGGGGAGCTGTTTTTT; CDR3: CASSLTLIAGELFF
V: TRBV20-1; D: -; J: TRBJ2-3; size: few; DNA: TGCAGTGCTAGTGGCGGGGCCGTAGATACGCAGTATTTT; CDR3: CSASGGAVDTQYF
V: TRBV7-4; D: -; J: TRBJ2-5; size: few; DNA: TGTGCCAGCACCTCCCAGGGCAGGGGTGGGACCCAGTACTTC; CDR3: CASTSQGRGGTQYF